The 14 T cell receptor beta chains in this list originate from one sample, sequenced in a study of cytomegalovirus exposure and HLA in healthy donors. PCR amplification relied on 60 Vbeta primers (plus 13 Jbeta primers). Sequenced by immunoSEQ multiplex PCR; TCRdb stores in-frame clones only, minus some. The table lists tens of thousands of clones, 60% to 80% of them singletons. Sequencing input: PBMCs. The receptors originated from a young woman in good health and CMV-seropositive.

The chain joins TRBV6-5 to TRBJ2-7; perhaps TRBD1 as D (5 bases). Trimming shortened V by 6 bases and J by 6 bases, and 18 bases separated the two germline ends. Germline V gene lookup returns CDR1 MNHEY and CDR2 SVGAGI. This CDR3 has 14 amino acids. CDR3 in amino acids: CASSFSGARSEQYF. CDR3 sequence (DNA): TGTGCCAGCAGCTTTAGTGGGGCACGGTCCGAGCAGTACTTC.

The chain joins TRBV6-5 to TRBJ2-7, with 11 nucleotides matching TRBD2. The CDR3 spans 13 residues. Germline loops: CDR1 MNHEY, CDR2 SVGAGI. V shed 6 bases, J shed 7 bases, and the junction held 5 bases outside the gene matches. The CDR3 is CASREGLAEEQYF. The CDR3 DNA reads TGTGCCAGCAGAGAGGGACTAGCGGAAGAGCAGTACTTC.

The chain joins TRBV7-9 to TRBJ2-7, with unresolved D. Germline-derived CDR1 and CDR2 are SEHNR and FQNEAQ (reference sequence). V gave up 2 bases and J gave up 6 bases, with 8 bases separating them. CDR3 length equals 12 residues. The CDR3 nucleotides are TGTGCCAGCAGCTTAAGGAGTGGCGAGCAGTACTTC. Encoded protein: CASSLRSGEQYF.

The chain combines TRBV9 with TRBJ1-1; no reliable D call. The germline V gene has CDR1 SGDLS and CDR2 YYNGEE. The V gene lost 4 bases and the J gene lost 0 bases, with 10 bases spanning the gap. This CDR3 contains 14 residues. The CDR3 loop is CASSLTSMNTEAFF. CDR3 DNA sequence: TGTGCCAGCAGCCTTACTAGTATGAACACTGAAGCTTTCTTT.

The rearrangement joins TRBV6-1 to TRBJ1-4, with D perhaps TRBD1 (6 bases). The V gene's germline CDR1 is MNHNS and CDR2 SASEGT. Trimming left V 2 bases short and J 4 bases short, with 11 bases between. The CDR3 runs to 15 residues. The chain's CDR3 is CASSERTGFNEKLFF. The CDR3 bases are TGTGCCAGCAGTGAAAGAACAGGGTTTAATGAAAAACTGTTTTTT.

This clone was observed a few times. The chain uses TRBV6-4 and TRBJ2-2; D call uncertain. Germline V gene data show CDR1 as MRHNA and CDR2 as SNTAGT. The CDR3 consists of 14 residues. V was clipped by 2 bases and J by 2 bases, with 6 bases between them. The CDR3 sequence: CASSDLGNTGELFF. For the CDR3, the DNA is TGTGCCAGCAGTGACCTAGGAAACACCGGGGAGCTGTTTTTT.

The chain couples TRBV7-2 to TRBJ1-2; 7 bases agree with TRBD1. The CDR3 covers 12 residues. Per the germline V gene, CDR1 is SGHTA and CDR2 is FQGNSA. Trimming took 7 bases from V and 4 from J; bases not matched to a gene: 3. The CDR3: CASTRQGYGYTF. In nucleotides, the CDR3 is TGTGCCAGCACCAGACAGGGCTATGGCTACACCTTC.

J is TRBJ2-3 and V is TRBV18, with 7 bases aligning to TRBD1. The germline CDR1 and CDR2 sequences are KGHSH and LQKENI. J was trimmed by 3 bases and V by 5 bases; bases with no gene match: 8. The CDR3 has 15 residues. The CDR3 nucleotides are TGTGCCAGCTCAAATAGGGGGCGCAGGACAGATACGCAGTATTTT. Translation gives CASSNRGRRTDTQYF.

The V call is TRBV13, the J call TRBJ2-7; 10 nucleotides align to TRBD1. The trim removed 8 bases at V and 6 bases at J, leaving 4 bases unmatched. Germline V lookup: CDR1 PRHDT, CDR2 FYEKMQ (reference sequence). The CDR3 is made up of 12 amino acids. This chain's CDR3 is CASQGQGIEQYF. Here the CDR3 DNA reads TGTGCCAGCCAGGGACAGGGGATCGAGCAGTACTTC.

The rearrangement links TRBV5-6 to TRBJ1-4; D gene unclear. Trimming pared 4 bases from V and 4 bases from J, leaving 8 bases between. The V gene's germline CDR1 is SGHDT and CDR2 YYEEEE. The CDR3 runs 13 residues. CDR3 in amino acids: CASSLRRNEKLFF. Here the CDR3 DNA reads TGTGCCAGCAGCCTGCGCCGTAATGAAAAACTGTTTTTT.

V and J are TRBV4-1 and TRBJ2-3; the match to TRBD1 covers 9 bases. This CDR3 spans 18 amino acids. V was clipped by 2 bases and J by 2 bases; unmatched bases: 11. Germline CDR1 MGHRA, CDR2 YSYEKL. CDR3 region: CASSQIQGGTGPTDTQYF. The DNA of the CDR3 is TGCGCCAGCAGCCAAATACAGGGAGGGACAGGGCCCACAGATACGCAGTATTTT.

V is TRBV6-5 and J is TRBJ2-1; weak D call: TRBD2 (6 bases). The CDR3 runs 15 residues. Per germline, CDR1 MNHEY and CDR2 SVGAGI. V gave up 7 bases and J gave up 10 bases, with 23 bases separating them. CDR3 DNA: TGTGCCAGCATCCCCAGTTCCGGGAGTCGGCGGGAGCAGTTCTTC. It is translated as CASIPSSGSRREQFF.

The chain has TRBV5-1 and TRBJ2-7; D is perhaps TRBD2 (6 bases). The germline V gene encodes CDR1 SGHRS and CDR2 YFSETQ. CDR3 length: 17 amino acids. V dropped 0 bases and J dropped 1 base, with 17 bases sitting between them. The CDR3 region has the DNA TGCGCCAGCAGCTTGGGTTTGTGGCCTAGCGATTCCTACGAGCAGTACTTC. It codes for CASSLGLWPSDSYEQYF.

The chain links TRBV4-3 to TRBJ2-1, with 9 bases aligning to TRBD2. CDR3 length equals 17 residues. Per the germline V gene, CDR1 is LGHNA and CDR2 is YSLEER. With 0 bases clipped from V and 8 bases from J, the junction kept 11 bases outside the gene matches. CDR3 sequence reads: CASSQEPLSGSKDEQFF. The CDR3 DNA reads TGCGCCAGCAGCCAAGAGCCCCTTAGCGGGAGTAAGGATGAGCAGTTCTTC.